Below are 18 T cell receptor beta chains sequenced from a single sample in a study of T cells in localized non-small cell lung cancer. Measured with immunoSEQ multiplex PCR; TCRdb has only the in-frame clones, and not every one. This table holds about 15,000 clones, approximately 87% found once. Sample: peripheral blood mononuclear cells, taken before any cancer treatment. These receptors all stem from a male donor at least 60 years old with stage II lung adenocarcinoma.

V and J are TRBV28 and TRBJ2-1; D not certain. The CDR3 is 12 residues long. V shed 5 bases and J shed 8 bases, with 10 bases lying between them. Germline V gene lookup returns CDR1 MDHEN and CDR2 SYDVKM. CDR3 in DNA: TGTGCCAGCAGTAACTCCCTCCATGAGCAGTTCTTC. Residues: CASSNSLHEQFF.

This clone has more than one count but fewer than ten. The chain links TRBV30 to TRBJ2-1; D might be TRBD2 (5 bases). The CDR3 is made up of 15 amino acids. Germline V gene sequence: CDR1 GTSNPN, CDR2 SVGIG (reference sequence). The V gene lost 5 bases and the J gene lost 0 bases, with 14 bases spanning the gap. The CDR3 region has the DNA TGTGCCTGGCTCATCCAGGAGGTCTCCTACAATGAGCAGTTCTTC. Translation: CAWLIQEVSYNEQFF. The full variable domain, with the rest looked up from reference TRBV30 and TRBJ2-1, is SQTIHQWPATLVQPVGSPLSLECTVEGTSNPNLYWYRQAAGRGLQLLFYSVGIGQISSEVPQNLSASRPQDRQFILSSKKLLLSDSGFYLCAWLIQEVSYNEQFFGPGTRLTVL.

The rearrangement uses TRBV28 and TRBJ2-7; D possibly matches TRBD1 or TRBD2 (5 bases each). CDR1 MDHEN and CDR2 SYDVKM come from the germline V gene. This CDR3 is 12 amino acids long. CDR3 sequence reads: CASQGRGYEQYF. The DNA of the CDR3 is TGTGCTTCTCAGGGACGAGGCTACGAGCAGTACTTC.

The rearrangement uses TRBV29-1 and TRBJ1-1, with D possibly TRBD1 on 5 matching bases. The CDR3 contains 13 residues. Trimming stripped 6 bases from V and 0 bases from J, with 11 bases between. Germline CDR1 SQVTM, CDR2 ANQGSEA. DNA for the CDR3: TGCAGCGTCCTCGGGGGGTTGAACACTGAAGCTTTCTTT. Its protein is CSVLGGLNTEAFF.

This chain links TRBV7-7 with TRBJ2-7; TRBD2 matches 14 bases. V shed 1 base and J 6 bases; nucleotides not matched to a gene: 5. The CDR3 sequence is 16 residues long. CDR1 is SSHAT, CDR2 FNYEAQ, per germline (reference sequence). The CDR3 DNA sequence: TGTGCCAGCAGCTTAGGGGGGACTAGCGGGAGTAGCGAGCAGTACTTC. Translated: CASSLGGTSGSSEQYF.

CDR3 nucleotide sequence: TGCAGCGTGGTCGGGACCGCTAGCGGGAGTGTCTATGAGCAGTTCTTC. Encoded protein: CSVVGTASGSVYEQFF. The chain employs TRBV29-1 and TRBJ2-1; 10 positions match TRBD2. Germline V CDR1 and CDR2: SQVTM, ANQGSEA. The V and J ends lost 6 bases and 8 bases, in that order; junction bases with no gene match: 16. The CDR3 totals 16 residues.

J is TRBJ1-1 and V is TRBV7-9, with unresolved D. V was trimmed by 6 bases and J by 6 bases, leaving 17 bases between them. CDR3 size: 14 residues. Germline assignment: CDR1 SEHNR and CDR2 FQNEAQ (reference sequence). The CDR3 bases are TGTGCCAGCAGTTTAAATTACGCGGGATCTGAAGCTTTCTTT. Its translation is CASSLNYAGSEAFF.

Remarks on this clone: Other DNA sequences in the same sample also yield this CDR3. The V gene is TRBV5-1, the J gene TRBJ2-7; 9 positions agree with TRBD1. Germline V gives CDR1 SGHRS, CDR2 YFSETQ. CDR3 length: 14 residues. V lost 1 base to trimming and J lost 5 bases; unmatched junction nucleotides: 4. The CDR3 sequence is CASSLLGQGDEQYF. The CDR3 bases are TGCGCCAGCAGCTTGTTGGGACAGGGTGACGAGCAGTACTTC.

In its sample, this clone was seen a few times. The chain recombines TRBV29-1 with TRBJ2-3; perhaps D is TRBD1 or TRBD2 (5 bases each). V lost 4 bases and J 8 bases, leaving 16 bases between the germline ends. The germline V gene has CDR1 SQVTM and CDR2 ANQGSEA. CDR3 length equals 13 residues. CDR3 sequence reads: CSVGGRVEGTQYF. In DNA, the CDR3 is TGCAGCGTTGGGGGACGGGTAGAAGGTACGCAGTATTTT.

CDR3 bases: TGCGCCAGCAGCTTGGGCCTAGCGGGAGCGGAGACCCAGTACTTC. Its protein product is CASSLGLAGAETQYF. The chain uses TRBV5-1 and TRBJ2-5, with 10 bases that match TRBD2. The CDR3 consists of 15 residues. The V gene end was trimmed by 0 bases and the J gene end by 5 bases; junction bases not matched to a gene: 4. Per the germline V gene, CDR1 is SGHRS and CDR2 is YFSETQ.

V gene TRBV6-1 combines with J gene TRBJ1-2; 7 bases line up with TRBD1. J was trimmed by 4 bases and V by 2 bases; bases with no gene match: 4. The CDR3 is 14 amino acids. CDR1 MNHNS and CDR2 SASEGT come from the germline V gene. The CDR3 DNA sequence: TGTGCCAGCAGTGAACTTAGGGACAGCTATGGCTACACCTTC. Its protein product is CASSELRDSYGYTF.

V and J are TRBV11-2 and TRBJ2-2; no reliable D call. The length of the CDR3 is 13 residues. V was clipped by 2 bases and J by 5 bases, with 6 bases between them. CDR1 is SGHAT, CDR2 FQNNGV, per germline. The CDR3 sequence is CASSLLQTGELFF. CDR3 nucleotide sequence: TGTGCCAGCAGCTTATTGCAGACCGGGGAGCTGTTTTTT.

This chain uses TRBV13 with TRBJ2-2, with 7 bases lining up with TRBD1. Trimming took 4 bases from V and 4 from J; bases not matched to a gene: 0. The CDR3 spans 13 residues. Per the germline V gene, CDR1 is PRHDT and CDR2 is FYEKMQ (reference sequence). The CDR3 nucleotides read TGTGCCAGCAGCTCAGGGGGCACCGGGGAGCTGTTTTTT. Its translation is CASSSGGTGELFF. Full variable domain (rest looked up from reference TRBV13 and TRBJ2-2): AAGVIQSPRHLIKEKRETATLKCYPIPRHDTVYWYQQGPGQDPQFLISFYEKMQSDKGSIPDRFSAQQFSDYHSELNMSSLELGDSALYFCASSSGGTGELFFGEGSRLTVL.

The chain recombines TRBV28 with TRBJ1-5; TRBD1 aligns across 9 bases. V gave up 4 bases and J gave up 5 bases; unmatched junction bases: 6. The CDR3 is 15 amino acids. Germline CDR1 and CDR2: MDHEN and SYDVKM. DNA for the CDR3: TGTGCCAGCAGTTCACAGGGGGCCGTCTATCAGCCCCAGCATTTT. This translates into CASSSQGAVYQPQHF.

The DNA of the CDR3 is TGTGCCAGCTCGCCGGGCGCGGATCAGCCCCAGCATTTT. Its translation: CASSPGADQPQHF. The chain combines TRBV18 with TRBJ1-5; no clear D. V was shortened by 6 bases and J by 5 bases, with 11 bases between the two germline ends. Germline V lookup: CDR1 KGHSH, CDR2 LQKENI. CDR3 length: 13 amino acids.

The J gene is TRBJ2-7, the V gene TRBV11-1; D is tentatively TRBD1 or TRBD2 (5 bases each). The V gene lost 4 bases and the J gene lost 9 bases, with 10 bases spanning the gap. The CDR3 runs to 11 residues. The germline V gene has CDR1 SGHAT and CDR2 FQDESV (reference sequence). The CDR3 sequence: CASSSPGPQYF. The DNA of the CDR3 is TGTGCCAGCAGCTCCCCGGGGCCGCAGTACTTC. Based on the CDR3 plus reference TRBV11-1 and TRBJ2-7, the full variable domain is EAEVAQSPRYKITEKSQAVAFWCDPISGHATLYWYRQILGQGPELLVQFQDESVVDDSQLPKDRFSAERLKGVDSTLKIQPAELGDSAMYLCASSSPGPQYFGPGTRLTVT.

V is TRBV18 and J is TRBJ1-1; D gene ambiguous. V lost 4 bases and J lost 3, with 9 bases in between. This CDR3 comprises 13 residues. Germline V CDR1 and CDR2: KGHSH, LQKENI. This CDR3 reads CASSLLQDTEAFF. The CDR3, as DNA: TGTGCCAGCTCACTTCTACAAGACACTGAAGCTTTCTTT.

V usage is TRBV19 and J usage is TRBJ2-2; D not certain. V shed 7 bases and J shed 1 base, with 13 bases lying between them. This CDR3 contains 15 residues. Germline V CDR1 and CDR2: LNHDA, SQIVND (reference sequence). The CDR3 sequence is CASTTDGRNTGELFF. The DNA for the CDR3 is TGTGCCAGTACCACGGACGGCCGGAACACCGGGGAGCTGTTTTTT. Variable domain in full (rest from reference TRBV19 and TRBJ2-2): DGGITQSPKYLFRKEGQNVTLSCEQNLNHDAMYWYRQDPGQGLRLIYYSQIVNDFQKGDIAEGYSVSREKKESFPLTVTSAQKNPTAFYLCASTTDGRNTGELFFGEGSRLTVL.